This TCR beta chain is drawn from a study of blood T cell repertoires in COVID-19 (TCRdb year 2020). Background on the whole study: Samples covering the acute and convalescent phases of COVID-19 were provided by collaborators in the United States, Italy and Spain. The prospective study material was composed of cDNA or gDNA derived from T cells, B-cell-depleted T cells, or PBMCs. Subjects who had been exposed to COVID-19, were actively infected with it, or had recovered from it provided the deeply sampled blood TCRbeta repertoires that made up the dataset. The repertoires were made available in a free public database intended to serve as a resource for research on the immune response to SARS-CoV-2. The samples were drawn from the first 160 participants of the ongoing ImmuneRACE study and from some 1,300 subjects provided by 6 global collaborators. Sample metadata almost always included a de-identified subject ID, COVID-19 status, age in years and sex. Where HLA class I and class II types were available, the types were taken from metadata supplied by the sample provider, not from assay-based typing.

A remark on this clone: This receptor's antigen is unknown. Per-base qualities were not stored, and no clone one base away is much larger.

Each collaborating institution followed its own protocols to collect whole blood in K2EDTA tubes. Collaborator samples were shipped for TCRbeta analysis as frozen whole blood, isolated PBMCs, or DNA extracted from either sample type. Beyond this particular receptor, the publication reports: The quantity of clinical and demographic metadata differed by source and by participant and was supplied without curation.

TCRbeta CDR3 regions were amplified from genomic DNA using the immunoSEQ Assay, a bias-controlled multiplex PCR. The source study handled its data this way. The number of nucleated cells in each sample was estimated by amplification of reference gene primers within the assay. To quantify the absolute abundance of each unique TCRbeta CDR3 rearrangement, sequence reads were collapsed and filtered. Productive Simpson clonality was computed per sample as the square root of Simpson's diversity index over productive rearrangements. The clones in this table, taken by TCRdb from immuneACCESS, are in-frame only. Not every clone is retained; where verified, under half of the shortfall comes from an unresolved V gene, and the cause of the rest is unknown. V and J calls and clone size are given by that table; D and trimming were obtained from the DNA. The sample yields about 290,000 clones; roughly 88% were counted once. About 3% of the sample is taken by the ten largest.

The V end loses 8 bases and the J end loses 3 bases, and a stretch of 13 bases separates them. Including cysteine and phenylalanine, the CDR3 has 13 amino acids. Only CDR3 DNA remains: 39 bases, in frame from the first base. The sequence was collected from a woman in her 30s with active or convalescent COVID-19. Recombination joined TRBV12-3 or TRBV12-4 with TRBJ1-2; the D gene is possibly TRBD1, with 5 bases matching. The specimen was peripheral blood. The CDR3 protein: CASAGQGHYGYTF. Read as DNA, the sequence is TGTGCCAGCGCGGGGCAGGGCCACTATGGCTACACCTTC.